This TCR beta chain was captured by sequencing in a study of blood T cell repertoires in COVID-19. Study information: Sources were T cells, B-cell-depleted T cells, or PBMCs; the material itself was cDNA or gDNA.

This clone is a singleton in its sample. From germline, CDR1 is MDHEN and CDR2 SYDVKM. V lost 3 bases to trimming and J lost 1 base, with 13 bases between them. CDR3 length: 17 residues. The age range of participants was about 18 to 89 years, with residence in roughly 25 US areas. Sequencing used immunoSEQ multiplex PCR; TCRdb keeps in-frame clones, though not all of them. The sample contains a few hundred thousand clones, 70% to 85% of which appear only once. The sample consisted of PBMCs or T cells enriched from blood (not recorded which). The chain recombines TRBV28 with TRBJ2-6, with D possibly TRBD1 on 5 matching bases. This receptor was identified in a man between 40 and 49 years old who had recovered from COVID-19. Written as DNA, the CDR3 is TGTGCCAGCAGTTTGTTCGCAGGGCTGTCTGGGGCCAACGTCCTGACTTTC. It translates to CASSLFAGLSGANVLTF.